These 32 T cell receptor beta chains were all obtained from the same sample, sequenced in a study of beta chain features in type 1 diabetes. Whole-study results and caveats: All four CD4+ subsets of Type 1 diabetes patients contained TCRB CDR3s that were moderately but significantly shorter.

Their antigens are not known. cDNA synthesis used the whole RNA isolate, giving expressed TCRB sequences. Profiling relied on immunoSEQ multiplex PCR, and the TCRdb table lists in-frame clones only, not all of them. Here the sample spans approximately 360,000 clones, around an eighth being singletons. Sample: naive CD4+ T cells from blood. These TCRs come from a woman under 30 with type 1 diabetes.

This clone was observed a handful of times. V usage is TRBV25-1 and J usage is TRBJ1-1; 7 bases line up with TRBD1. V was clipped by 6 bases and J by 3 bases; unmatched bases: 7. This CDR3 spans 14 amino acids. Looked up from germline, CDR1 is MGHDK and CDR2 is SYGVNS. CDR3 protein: CASRVTGVDTEAFF. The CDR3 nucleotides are TGTGCCAGCAGAGTTACAGGGGTGGACACTGAAGCTTTCTTT.

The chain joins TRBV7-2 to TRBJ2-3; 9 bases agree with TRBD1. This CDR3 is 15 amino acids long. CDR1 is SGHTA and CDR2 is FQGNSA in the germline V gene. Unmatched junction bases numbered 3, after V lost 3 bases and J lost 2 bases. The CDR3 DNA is TGTGCCAGCAGCTTTGACAGGGGGGTCACAGATACGCAGTATTTT. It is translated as CASSFDRGVTDTQYF.

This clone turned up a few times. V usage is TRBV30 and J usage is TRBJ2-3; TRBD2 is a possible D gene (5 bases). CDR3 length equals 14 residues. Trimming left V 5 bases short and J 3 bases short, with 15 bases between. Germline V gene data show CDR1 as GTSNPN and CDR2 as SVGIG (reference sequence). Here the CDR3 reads CAWGRARWTDTQYF. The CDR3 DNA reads TGTGCCTGGGGGCGGGCCCGTTGGACAGATACGCAGTATTTT.

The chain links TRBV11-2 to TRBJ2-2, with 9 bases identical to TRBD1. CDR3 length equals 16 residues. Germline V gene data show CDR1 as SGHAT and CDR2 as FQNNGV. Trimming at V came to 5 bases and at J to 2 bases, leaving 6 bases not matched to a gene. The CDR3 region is CASSVYRGRNTGELFF. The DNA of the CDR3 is TGTGCCAGCAGCGTATACAGGGGGCGCAACACCGGGGAGCTGTTTTTT.

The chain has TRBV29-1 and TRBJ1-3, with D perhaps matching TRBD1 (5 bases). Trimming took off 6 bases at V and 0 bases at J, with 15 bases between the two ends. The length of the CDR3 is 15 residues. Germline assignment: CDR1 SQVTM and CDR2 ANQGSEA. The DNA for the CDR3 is TGCAGCGTCGGGTATACAGGAAGCTCTGGAAACACCATATATTTT. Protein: CSVGYTGSSGNTIYF.

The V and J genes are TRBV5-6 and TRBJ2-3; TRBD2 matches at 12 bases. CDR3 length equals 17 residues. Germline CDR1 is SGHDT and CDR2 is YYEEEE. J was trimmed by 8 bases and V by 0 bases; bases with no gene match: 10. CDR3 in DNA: TGTGCCAGCAGCTTGGGGCCTAGCGGGGGGGCCGGGGGTACGCAGTATTTT. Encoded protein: CASSLGPSGGAGGTQYF. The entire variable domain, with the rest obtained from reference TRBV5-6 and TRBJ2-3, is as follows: DAGVTQSPTHLIKTRGQQVTLRCSPKSGHDTVSWYQQALGQGPQFIFQYYEEEERQRGNFPDRFSGHQFPNYSSELNVNALLLGDSALYLCASSLGPSGGAGGTQYFGPGTRLTVL.

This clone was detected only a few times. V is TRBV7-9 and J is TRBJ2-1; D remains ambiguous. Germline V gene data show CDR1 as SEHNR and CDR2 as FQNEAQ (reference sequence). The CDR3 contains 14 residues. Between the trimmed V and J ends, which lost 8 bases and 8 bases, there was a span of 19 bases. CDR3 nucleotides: TGTGCCAGCTCCTCAGGATGGGCTTTGGATGAGCAGTTCTTC. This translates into CASSSGWALDEQFF.

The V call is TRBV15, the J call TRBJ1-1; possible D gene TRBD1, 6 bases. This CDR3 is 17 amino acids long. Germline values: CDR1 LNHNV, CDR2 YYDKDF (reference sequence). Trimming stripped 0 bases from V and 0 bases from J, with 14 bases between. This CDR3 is CATSRDRGGTLNTEAFF. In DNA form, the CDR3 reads TGTGCCACCAGCAGAGATCGGGGGGGCACCTTGAACACTGAAGCTTTCTTT.

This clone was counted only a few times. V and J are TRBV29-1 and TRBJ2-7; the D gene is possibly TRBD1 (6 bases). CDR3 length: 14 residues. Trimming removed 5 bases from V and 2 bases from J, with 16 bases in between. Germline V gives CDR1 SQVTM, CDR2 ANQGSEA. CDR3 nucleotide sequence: TGCAGCGTTTCCGTCAGGGGCTTGGCCTACGAGCAGTACTTC. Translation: CSVSVRGLAYEQYF.

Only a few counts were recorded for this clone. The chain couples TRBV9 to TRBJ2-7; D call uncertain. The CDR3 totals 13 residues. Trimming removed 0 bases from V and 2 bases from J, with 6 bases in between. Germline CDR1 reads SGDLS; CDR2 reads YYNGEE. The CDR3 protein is CASSVAPTYEQYF. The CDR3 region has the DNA TGTGCCAGCAGCGTAGCCCCAACCTACGAGCAGTACTTC.

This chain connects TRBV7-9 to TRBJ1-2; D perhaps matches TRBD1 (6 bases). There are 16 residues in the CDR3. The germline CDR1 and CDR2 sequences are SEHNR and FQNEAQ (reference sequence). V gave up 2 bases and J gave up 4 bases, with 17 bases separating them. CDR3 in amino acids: CASSLSGLGATYGYTF. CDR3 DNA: TGTGCCAGCAGCTTATCGGGTTTGGGGGCCACCTATGGCTACACCTTC.

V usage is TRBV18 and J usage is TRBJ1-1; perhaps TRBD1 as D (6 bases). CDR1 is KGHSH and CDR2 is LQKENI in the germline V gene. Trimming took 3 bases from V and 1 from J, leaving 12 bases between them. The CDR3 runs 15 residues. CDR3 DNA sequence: TGTGCCAGCTCACCCAGCTGGGGGCGGAACACTGAAGCTTTCTTT. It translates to CASSPSWGRNTEAFF.

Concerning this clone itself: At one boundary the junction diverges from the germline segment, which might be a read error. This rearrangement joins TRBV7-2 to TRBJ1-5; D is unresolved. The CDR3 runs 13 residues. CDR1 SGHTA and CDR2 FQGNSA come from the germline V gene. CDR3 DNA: TGTGCCAGCAGTTTAGAGGCGGAGCAGCCCCAGCATTTT. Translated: CASSLEAEQPQHF.

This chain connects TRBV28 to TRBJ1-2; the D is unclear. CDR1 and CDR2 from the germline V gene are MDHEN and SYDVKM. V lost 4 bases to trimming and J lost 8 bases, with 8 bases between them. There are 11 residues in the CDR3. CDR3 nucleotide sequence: TGTGCCAGCAGTTCTCGGTACGGCTACACCTTC. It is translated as CASSSRYGYTF.

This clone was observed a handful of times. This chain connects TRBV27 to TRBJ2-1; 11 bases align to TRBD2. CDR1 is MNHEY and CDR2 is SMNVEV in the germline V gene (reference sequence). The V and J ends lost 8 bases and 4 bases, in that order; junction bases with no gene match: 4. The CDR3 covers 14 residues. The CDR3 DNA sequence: TGTGCCAGCTCGATAGCGGGGGGGTACAATGAGCAGTTCTTC. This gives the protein CASSIAGGYNEQFF.

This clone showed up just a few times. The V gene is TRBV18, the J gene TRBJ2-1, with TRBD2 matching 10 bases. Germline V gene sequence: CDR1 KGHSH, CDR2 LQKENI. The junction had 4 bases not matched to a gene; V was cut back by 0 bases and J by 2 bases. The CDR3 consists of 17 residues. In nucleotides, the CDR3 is TGTGCCAGCTCACCACCTTCTAGCGGGAGTCCCTACAATGAGCAGTTCTTC. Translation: CASSPPSSGSPYNEQFF.

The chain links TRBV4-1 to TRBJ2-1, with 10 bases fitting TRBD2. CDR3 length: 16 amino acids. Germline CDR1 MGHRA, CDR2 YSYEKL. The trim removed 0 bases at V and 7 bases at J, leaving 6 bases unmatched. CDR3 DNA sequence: TGCGCCAGCAGCCAAGATACCAGCGGGAGGGTTAATGAGCAGTTCTTC. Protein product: CASSQDTSGRVNEQFF.

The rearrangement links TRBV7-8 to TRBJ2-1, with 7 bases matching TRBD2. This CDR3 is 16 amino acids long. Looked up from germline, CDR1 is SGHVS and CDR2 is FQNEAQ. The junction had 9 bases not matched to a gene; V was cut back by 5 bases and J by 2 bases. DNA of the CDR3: TGTGCCAGCAGCGCAATTCCAGCGGGACCCTACAATGAGCAGTTCTTC. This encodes CASSAIPAGPYNEQFF.

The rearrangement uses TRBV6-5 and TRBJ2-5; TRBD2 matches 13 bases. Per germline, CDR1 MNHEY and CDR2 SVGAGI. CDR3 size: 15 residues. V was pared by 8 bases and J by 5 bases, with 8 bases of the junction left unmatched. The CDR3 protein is CASSTSGGKEETQYF. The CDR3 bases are TGTGCCAGCTCGACTAGCGGGGGGAAAGAGGAGACCCAGTACTTC.

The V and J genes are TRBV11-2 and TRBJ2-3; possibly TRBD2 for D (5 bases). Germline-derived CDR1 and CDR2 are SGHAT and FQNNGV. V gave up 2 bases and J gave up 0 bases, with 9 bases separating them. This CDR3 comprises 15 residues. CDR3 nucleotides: TGTGCCAGCAGCTTATTTCGGGGTAGCACAGATACGCAGTATTTT. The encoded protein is CASSLFRGSTDTQYF.

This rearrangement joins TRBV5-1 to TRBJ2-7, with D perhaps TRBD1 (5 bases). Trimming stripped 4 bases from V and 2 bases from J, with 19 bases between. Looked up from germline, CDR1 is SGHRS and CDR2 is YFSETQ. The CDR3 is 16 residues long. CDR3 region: CASSPTLWQGTYEQYF. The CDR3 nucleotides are TGCGCCAGCAGCCCGACCTTATGGCAGGGAACCTACGAGCAGTACTTC.

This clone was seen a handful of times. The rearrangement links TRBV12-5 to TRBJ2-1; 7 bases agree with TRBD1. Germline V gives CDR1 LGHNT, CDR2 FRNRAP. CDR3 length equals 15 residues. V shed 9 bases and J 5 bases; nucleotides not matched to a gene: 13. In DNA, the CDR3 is TGTGCTAGCTACTTATCGGACAGGTCGAACAATGAGCAGTTCTTC. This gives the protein CASYLSDRSNNEQFF.

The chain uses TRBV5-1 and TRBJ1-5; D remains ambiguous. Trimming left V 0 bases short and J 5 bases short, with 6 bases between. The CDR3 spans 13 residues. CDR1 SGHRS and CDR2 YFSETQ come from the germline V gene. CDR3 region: CASSLGADQPQHF. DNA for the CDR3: TGCGCCAGCAGCTTGGGCGCGGATCAGCCCCAGCATTTT.

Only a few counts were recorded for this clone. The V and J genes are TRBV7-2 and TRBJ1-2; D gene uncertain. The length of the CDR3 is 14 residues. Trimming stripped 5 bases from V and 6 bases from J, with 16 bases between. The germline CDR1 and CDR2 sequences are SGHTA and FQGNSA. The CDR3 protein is CASSPTGRADGYTF. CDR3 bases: TGTGCCAGCAGCCCGACTGGGAGGGCAGATGGCTACACCTTC.

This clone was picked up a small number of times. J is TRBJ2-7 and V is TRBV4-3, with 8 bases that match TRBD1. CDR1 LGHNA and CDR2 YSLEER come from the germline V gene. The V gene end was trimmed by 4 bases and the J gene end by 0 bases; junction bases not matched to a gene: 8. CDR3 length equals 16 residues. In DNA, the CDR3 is TGCGCCAGCAGCCCTTACCCCCAGGGGGCCTCCTACGAGCAGTACTTC. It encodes CASSPYPQGASYEQYF.

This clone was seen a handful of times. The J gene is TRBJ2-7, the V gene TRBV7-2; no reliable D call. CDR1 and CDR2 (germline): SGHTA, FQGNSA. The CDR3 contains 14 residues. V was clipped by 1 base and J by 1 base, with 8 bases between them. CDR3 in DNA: TGTGCCAGCAGCTTAGTGGGCAGGTCCTACGAGCAGTACTTC. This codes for CASSLVGRSYEQYF.

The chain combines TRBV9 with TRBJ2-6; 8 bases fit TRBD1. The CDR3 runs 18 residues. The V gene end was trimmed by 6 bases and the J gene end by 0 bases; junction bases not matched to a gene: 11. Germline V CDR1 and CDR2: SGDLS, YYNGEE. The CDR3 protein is CASTTSGQAYSGANVLTF. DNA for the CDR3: TGTGCCAGCACCACGTCGGGACAGGCGTACTCTGGGGCCAACGTCCTGACTTTC.

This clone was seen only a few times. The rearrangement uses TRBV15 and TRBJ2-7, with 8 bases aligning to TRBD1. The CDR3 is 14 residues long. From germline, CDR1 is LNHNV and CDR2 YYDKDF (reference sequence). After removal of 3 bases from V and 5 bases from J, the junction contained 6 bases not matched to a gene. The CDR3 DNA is TGTGCCACCAGCAGCCGACAGGGGTACAACGAGCAGTACTTC. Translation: CATSSRQGYNEQYF.

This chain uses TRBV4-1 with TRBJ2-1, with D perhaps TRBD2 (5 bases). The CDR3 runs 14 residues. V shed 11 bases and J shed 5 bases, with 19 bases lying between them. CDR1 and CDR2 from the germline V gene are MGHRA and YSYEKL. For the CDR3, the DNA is TGCGCCTCCCGCCGCCCTGCCGGGAACAATGAGCAGTTCTTC. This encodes CASRRPAGNNEQFF.

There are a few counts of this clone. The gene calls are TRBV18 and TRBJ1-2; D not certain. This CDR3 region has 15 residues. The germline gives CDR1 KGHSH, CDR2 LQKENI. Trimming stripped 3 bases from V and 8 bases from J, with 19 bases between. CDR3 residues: CASSPPAGRGPGYTF. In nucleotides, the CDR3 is TGTGCCAGCTCACCCCCCGCAGGCCGGGGTCCGGGCTACACCTTC.

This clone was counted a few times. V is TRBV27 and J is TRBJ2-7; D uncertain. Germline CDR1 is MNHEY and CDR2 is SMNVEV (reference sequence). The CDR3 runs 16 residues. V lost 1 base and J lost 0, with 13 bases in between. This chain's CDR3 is CASSLLSSMSSYEQYF. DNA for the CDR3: TGTGCCAGCAGTTTATTATCGAGTATGTCCTCCTACGAGCAGTACTTC.

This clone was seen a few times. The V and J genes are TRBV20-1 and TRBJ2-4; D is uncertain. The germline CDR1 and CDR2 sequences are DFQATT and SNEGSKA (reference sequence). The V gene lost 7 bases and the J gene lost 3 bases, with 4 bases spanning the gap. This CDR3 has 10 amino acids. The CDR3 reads CSVGKNIQYF. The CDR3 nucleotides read TGCAGTGTCGGCAAAAACATTCAGTACTTC.